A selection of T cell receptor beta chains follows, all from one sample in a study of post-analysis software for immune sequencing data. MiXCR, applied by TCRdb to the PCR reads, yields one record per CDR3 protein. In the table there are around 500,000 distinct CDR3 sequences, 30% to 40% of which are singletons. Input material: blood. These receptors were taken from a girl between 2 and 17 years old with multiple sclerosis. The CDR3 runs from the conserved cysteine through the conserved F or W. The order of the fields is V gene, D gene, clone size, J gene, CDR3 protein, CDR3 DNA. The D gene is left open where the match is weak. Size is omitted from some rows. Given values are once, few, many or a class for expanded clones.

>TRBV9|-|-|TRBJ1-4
CASSPLGGSTNEKLFF
TGTGCCAGCAGCCCGCTGGGGGGCTCAACTAATGAAAAACTGTTTTTT
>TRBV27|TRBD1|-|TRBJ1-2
CTNRSPGQTYGYTF
TGTACCAACAGATCACCGGGACAGACTTATGGCTACACCTTC
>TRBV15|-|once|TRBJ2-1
CATSPRLGNEQFF
TGTGCCACCAGCCCCAGGTTAGGCAATGAGCAGTTCTTC
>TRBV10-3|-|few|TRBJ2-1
CAIREPAGASGNEQFF
TGTGCCATCAGGGAACCAGCAGGGGCTAGCGGTAATGAGCAGTTCTTC
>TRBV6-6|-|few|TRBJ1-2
CASSYRGEGSGYTF
TGTGCCAGCAGTTATCGGGGGGAAGGTTCTGGCTACACCTTC
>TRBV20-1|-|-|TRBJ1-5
CSALADSNQPQHF
TGCAGTGCTCTGGCAGATAGCAATCAGCCCCAGCATTTT
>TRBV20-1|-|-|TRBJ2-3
CSARTVPTDTQYF
TGCAGTGCTCGGACCGTGCCCACAGATACGCAGTATTTT
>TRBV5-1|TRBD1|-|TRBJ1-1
CASSYDRGEAFF
TGCGCCAGCAGTTACGACAGGGGTGAAGCTTTCTTT
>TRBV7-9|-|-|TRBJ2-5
CASSSPWYF
TGTGCCAGCAGCTCCCCGTGGTACTTC
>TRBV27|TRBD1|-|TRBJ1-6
CASSLWDSARGPARYNSPLHF
TGTGCCAGCAGTTTATGGGACAGCGCACGCGGACCGGCTAGGTATAATTCACCCCTCCACTTT
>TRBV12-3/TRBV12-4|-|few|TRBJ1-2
CASSFPGRTNYGYTF
TGTGCCAGCAGTTTTCCGGGACGGACTAACTATGGCTACACCTTC
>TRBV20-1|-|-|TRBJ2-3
CSAFLGDYSTDTQYF
TGCAGTGCTTTCCTGGGAGACTACAGCACAGATACGCAGTATTTT
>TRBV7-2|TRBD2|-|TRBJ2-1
CASSLGGGSYEQFF
TGCGCCAGCAGCTTGGGCGGGGGGAGCTATGAGCAGTTCTTC
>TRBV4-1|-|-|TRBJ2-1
CASSQVVWDEQFF
TGCGCCAGCAGCCAAGTTGTCTGGGATGAGCAGTTCTTC
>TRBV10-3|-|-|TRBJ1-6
CAISAGTDNSPLHF
TGTGCCATCAGCGCCGGGACGGACAATTCACCCCTCCACTTT
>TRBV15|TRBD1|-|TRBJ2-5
CATGDRQETLYF
TGTGCCACCGGGGACAGGCAAGAGACCCTGTACTTC
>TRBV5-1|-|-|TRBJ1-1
CASSREQNTEAFF
TGCGCCAGCAGCCGAGAACAGAACACTGAAGCTTTCTTT
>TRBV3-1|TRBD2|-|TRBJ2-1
CASSPPGGPSNEQFF
TGTGCCAGCAGTCCCCCGGGGGGGCCGAGCAATGAGCAGTTCTTC
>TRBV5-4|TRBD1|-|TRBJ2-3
CASTLWDSDADTQYF
TGTGCCAGCACACTTTGGGACAGCGACGCAGATACGCAGTATTTT
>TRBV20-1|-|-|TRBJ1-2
CSASRQGEGYTF
TGCAGTGCTAGTCGGCAGGGCGAAGGCTACACCTTC
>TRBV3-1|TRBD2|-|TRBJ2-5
CASSQDVGGGLNEQYF
TGTGCCAGCAGCCAAGATGTTGGCGGGGGTTTGAATGAGCAGTACTTC
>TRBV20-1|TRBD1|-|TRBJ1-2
CRAGDRVGYTF
TGCAGGGCTGGAGACAGGGTTGGCTACACCTTC
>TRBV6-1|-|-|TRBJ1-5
CASSEVKVRPQHF
TGTGCCAGCAGTGAAGTCAAAGTCAGGCCCCAGCATTTT
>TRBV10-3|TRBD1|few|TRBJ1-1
CAISEKGQGYTEAFF
TGTGCCATCAGTGAGAAGGGACAGGGTTACACTGAAGCTTTCTTT
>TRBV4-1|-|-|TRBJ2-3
CASSQEGSDDTQYF
TGCGCCAGCAGCCAAGAGGGGAGTGATGATACGCAGTATTTT
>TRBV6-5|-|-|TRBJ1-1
CASSPSRGTEAFF
TGTGCCAGCAGTCCATCCCGGGGCACTGAAGCTTTCTTT
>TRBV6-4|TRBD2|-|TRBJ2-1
CASSDLSGGNEQFF
TGTGCCAGCAGTGACTTGAGCGGGGGCAATGAGCAGTTCTTC
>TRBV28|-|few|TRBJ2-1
CASTDSGYNEQFF
TGTGCCAGCACGGACAGCGGATACAATGAGCAGTTCTTC
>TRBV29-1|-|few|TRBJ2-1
CSIWEFKRGNEQFF
TGCAGCATCTGGGAGTTTAAAAGGGGTAATGAGCAGTTCTTC
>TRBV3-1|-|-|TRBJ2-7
CASSLGTRRVYEQYF
TGTGCCAGCAGCCTGGGGACACGGCGGGTTTACGAGCAGTACTTC
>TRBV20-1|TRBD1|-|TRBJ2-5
CSAPLRTGGPETQYF
TGCAGTGCTCCTCTCAGGACAGGGGGCCCGGAGACCCAGTACTTC
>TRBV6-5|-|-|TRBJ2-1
CASSYERPGDSYNEQFF
TGTGCCAGCAGTTACGAGAGGCCAGGCGATTCCTACAATGAGCAGTTCTTC
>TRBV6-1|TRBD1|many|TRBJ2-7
CASSNAGGGYEQYF
TGTGCCAGCAGCAACGCAGGGGGCGGATACGAGCAGTACTTC
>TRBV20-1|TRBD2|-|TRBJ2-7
CSAAGPSGSLEQYF
TGCAGTGCCGCGGGACCTAGCGGGTCTCTCGAGCAGTACTTC
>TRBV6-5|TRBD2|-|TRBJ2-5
CASSRLAGVPNEQYF
TGTGCCAGCAGCCGACTAGCGGGGGTGCCCAATGAGCAGTACTTC
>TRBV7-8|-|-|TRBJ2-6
CASLGDSGANILTF
TGTGCCAGCTTAGGGGATTCTGGGGCCAACATCCTGACTTTC
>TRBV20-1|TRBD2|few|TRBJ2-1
CSARAAGVNNEQFF
TGCAGTGCTAGAGCGGCGGGGGTAAACAATGAGCAGTTCTTC
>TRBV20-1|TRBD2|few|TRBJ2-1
CSATSGTSPNEQFF
TGCAGTGCCACATCCGGGACTAGCCCAAATGAGCAGTTCTTC
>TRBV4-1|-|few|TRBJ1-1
CASSQERAGPLGTEAFF
TGCGCCAGCAGCCAAGAAAGGGCAGGGCCCTTAGGCACTGAAGCTTTCTTT
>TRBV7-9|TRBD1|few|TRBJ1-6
CASSLAGQLNSPLHF
TGTGCCAGCAGCTTAGCGGGACAGCTCAATTCACCCCTCCACTTT
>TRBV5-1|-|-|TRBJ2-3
CASSLVGATDTQYF
TGCGCCAGCAGCTTGGTGGGGGCCACAGATACGCAGTATTTT
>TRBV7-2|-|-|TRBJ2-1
CASRQLENEQFF
TGTGCCAGCAGGCAACTAGAAAATGAGCAGTTCTTC
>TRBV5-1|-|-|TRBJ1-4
CASSLRYPKSTGSEKLFF
TGCGCCAGCAGCTTGCGGTACCCTAAATCAACGGGAAGTGAAAAACTGTTTTTT
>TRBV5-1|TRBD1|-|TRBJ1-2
CASSPLGQGAFGYTF
TGCGCCAGCAGCCCCCTCGGACAGGGGGCTTTTGGCTACACCTTC
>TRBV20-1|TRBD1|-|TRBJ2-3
CSARPFPGQGTDTQYF
TGCAGTGCTAGACCGTTTCCGGGACAGGGGACAGATACGCAGTATTTT